This T cell receptor (beta chain) originates from a study of blood T cell repertoires in COVID-19. Across the study: Researchers got acute and convalescent COVID-19 samples from the United States, Italy and Spain. In each case, the material was cDNA or gDNA derived from T cells, B-cell-depleted T cells, or PBMCs.

Trimming pared 2 bases from V and 0 bases from J, leaving 8 bases between. Germline CDR1 reads MNHEY; CDR2 reads SVGAGI. The CDR3 runs 15 residues. Authors' analysis steps: Reference gene primer amplification yielded estimated nucleated cell counts. Sequenced by immunoSEQ multiplex PCR; TCRdb stores in-frame clones only, minus some. V and J calls and clone size are as listed in that table; D and trimming were resolved from the DNA. The data contain 90,000 to 150,000 clones, over 65% of them singletons. Only a few counts were recorded for this clone. This TCR was recovered from an older man with acute or convalescent COVID-19. The sequenced material came from peripheral blood. The genes are TRBV6-5 and TRBJ1-3, with unresolved D. DNA for the CDR3: TGTGCCAGCAGTTACGGCGGAGACTCTGGAAACACCATATATTTT. Amino acid sequence: CASSYGGDSGNTIYF.